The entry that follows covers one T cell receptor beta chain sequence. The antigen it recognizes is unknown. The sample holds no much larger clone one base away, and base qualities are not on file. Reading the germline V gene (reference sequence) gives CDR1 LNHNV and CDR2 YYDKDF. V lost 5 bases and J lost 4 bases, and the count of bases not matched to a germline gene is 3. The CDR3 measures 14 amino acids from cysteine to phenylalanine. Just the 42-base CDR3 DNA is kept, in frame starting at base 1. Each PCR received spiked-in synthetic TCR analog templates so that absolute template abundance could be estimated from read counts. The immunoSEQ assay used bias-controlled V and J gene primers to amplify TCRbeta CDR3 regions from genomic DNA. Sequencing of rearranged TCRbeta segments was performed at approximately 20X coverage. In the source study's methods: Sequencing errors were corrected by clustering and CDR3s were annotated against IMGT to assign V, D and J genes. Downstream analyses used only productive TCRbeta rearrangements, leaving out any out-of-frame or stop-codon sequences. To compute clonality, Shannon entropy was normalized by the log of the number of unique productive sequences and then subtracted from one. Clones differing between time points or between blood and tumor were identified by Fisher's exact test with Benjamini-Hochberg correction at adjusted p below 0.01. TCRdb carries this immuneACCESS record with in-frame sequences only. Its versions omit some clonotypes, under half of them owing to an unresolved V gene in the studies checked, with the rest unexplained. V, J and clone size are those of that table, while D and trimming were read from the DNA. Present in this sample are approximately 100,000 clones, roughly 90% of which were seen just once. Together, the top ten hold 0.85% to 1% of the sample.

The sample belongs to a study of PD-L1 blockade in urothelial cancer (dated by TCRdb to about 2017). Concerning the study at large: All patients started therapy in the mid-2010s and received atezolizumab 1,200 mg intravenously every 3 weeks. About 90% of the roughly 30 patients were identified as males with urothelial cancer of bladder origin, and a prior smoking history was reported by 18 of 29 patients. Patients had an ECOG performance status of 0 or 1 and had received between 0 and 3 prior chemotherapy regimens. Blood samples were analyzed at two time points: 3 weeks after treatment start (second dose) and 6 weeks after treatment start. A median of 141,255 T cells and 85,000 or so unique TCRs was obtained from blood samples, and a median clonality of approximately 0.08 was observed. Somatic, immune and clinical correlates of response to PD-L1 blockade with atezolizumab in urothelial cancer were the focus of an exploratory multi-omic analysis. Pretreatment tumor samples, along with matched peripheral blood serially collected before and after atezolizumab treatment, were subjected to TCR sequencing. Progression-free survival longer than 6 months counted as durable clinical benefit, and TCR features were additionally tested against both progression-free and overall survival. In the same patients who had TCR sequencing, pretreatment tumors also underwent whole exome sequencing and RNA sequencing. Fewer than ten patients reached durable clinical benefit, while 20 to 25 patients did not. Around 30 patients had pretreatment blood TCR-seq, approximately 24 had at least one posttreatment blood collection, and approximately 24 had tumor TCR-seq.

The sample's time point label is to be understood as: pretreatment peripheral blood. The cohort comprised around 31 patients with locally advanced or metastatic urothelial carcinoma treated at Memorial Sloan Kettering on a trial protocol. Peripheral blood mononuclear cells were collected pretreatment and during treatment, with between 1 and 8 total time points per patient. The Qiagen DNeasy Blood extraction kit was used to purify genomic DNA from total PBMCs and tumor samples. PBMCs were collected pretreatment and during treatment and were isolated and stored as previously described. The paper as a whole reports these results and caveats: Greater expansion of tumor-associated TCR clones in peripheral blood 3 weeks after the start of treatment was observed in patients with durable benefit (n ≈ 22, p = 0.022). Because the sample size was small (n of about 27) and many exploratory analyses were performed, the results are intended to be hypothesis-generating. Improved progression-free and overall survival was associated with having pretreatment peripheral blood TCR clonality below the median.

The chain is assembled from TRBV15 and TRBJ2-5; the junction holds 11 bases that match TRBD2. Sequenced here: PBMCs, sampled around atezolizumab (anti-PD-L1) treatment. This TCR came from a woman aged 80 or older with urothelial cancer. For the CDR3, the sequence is CATSPGLAGETQYF. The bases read TGTGCCACCAGCCCAGGACTAGCGGGAGAGACCCAGTACTTC.